This section outlines one T cell receptor beta chain sequence together with its context. Its antigen is unknown. No per-base quality is available; no much larger clone lies one base away. This sample is part of a study of blood T cell repertoires in COVID-19 (dated by TCRdb to about 2020). Some background on the complete study: Samples covering the acute and convalescent phases of COVID-19 were provided by collaborators in the United States, Italy and Spain. The prospective study material was composed of cDNA or gDNA derived from T cells, B-cell-depleted T cells, or PBMCs. Subjects who had been exposed to COVID-19, were actively infected with it, or had recovered from it provided the deeply sampled blood TCRbeta repertoires that made up the dataset. The repertoires were released in a freely available public database intended as a resource for research on the immune response to SARS-CoV-2. Samples came from the ongoing ImmuneRACE study (first 160 participants) plus 1,254 subjects from 6 global collaborators. Nearly every sample came with metadata listing a de-identified subject ID, COVID-19 status, age in years and sex. Where available, HLA class I and class II types were obtained from metadata supplied by the sample provider rather than from assay-based typing. Broad study findings and their caveats: How much clinical and demographic metadata was included differed by source and by participant, and the metadata was provided uncurated.

The collaborating institutions used their own protocols to collect whole blood in K2EDTA tubes. For TCRbeta analysis, collaborator samples were shipped as frozen whole blood, as isolated PBMCs, or as DNA extracted from either sample type. TCRbeta CDR3 regions were amplified from genomic DNA by means of the immunoSEQ Assay, a bias-controlled multiplex PCR. Processing in the source paper ran as follows. Nucleated cell counts per sample were estimated from amplification of reference gene primers within the assay. Sequence reads were collapsed and filtered to measure the absolute abundance of every unique TCRbeta CDR3 rearrangement. For each sample, productive Simpson clonality was calculated as the square root of Simpson's diversity index over productive rearrangements. Drawn from immuneACCESS, this table holds only the in-frame rearrangements with V and J called that TCRdb kept. Clones are partly lost; checked studies trace under half to an unresolved V gene and leave the rest unexplained. V, J and clone size are taken as reported in that table, and D and trimming were inferred from the DNA itself. The sample table holds around 130,000 clones, of which less than 85% were seen once. The top ten clones comprise more than 10% of the sample.

V is shortened by 4 bases, J by 0 bases, and the region joining them spans 6 bases. CDR1 WNHNN and CDR2 SYGVQD are derived from the germline V gene (reference sequence). The CDR3 spans 13 residues, from the cysteine through the phenylalanine. Only the CDR3 portion is preserved as DNA: 39 bases, with reading frame beginning at the first base. This sequence uses TRBV10-1 and TRBJ1-1; no D gene can be assigned with confidence. Input material: peripheral blood. The sequence was collected from an older woman with acute or convalescent COVID-19. The CDR3 reads CASSGALNTEAFF. At the DNA level, the sequence is TGCGCCAGCAGTGGGGCCCTGAACACTGAAGCTTTCTTT.